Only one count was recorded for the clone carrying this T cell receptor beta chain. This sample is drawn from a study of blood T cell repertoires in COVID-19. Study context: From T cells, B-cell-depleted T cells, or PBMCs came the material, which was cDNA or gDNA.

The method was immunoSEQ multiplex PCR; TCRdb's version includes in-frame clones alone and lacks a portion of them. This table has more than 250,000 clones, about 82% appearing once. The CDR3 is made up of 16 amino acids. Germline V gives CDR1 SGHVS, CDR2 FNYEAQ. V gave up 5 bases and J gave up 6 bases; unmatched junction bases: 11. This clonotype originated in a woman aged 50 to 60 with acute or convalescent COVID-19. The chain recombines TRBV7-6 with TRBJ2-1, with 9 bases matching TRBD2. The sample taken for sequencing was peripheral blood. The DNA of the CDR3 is TGTGCCAGCAGCGCCGCTGGGACTAGCAGGGCCAATGAGCAGTTCTTC. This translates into CASSAAGTSRANEQFF.